The T cell receptor beta chain under discussion was sequenced for a study of identical twins. General study results and limits: Insertions were reduced in abundant cord blood beta clonotypes but not in memory repertoires. Without tracking the same donors, conclusions rested on cross-sectional statistical analysis.

Among all donors, each was a healthy Caucasian. TCRdb re-called the 5' RACE reads with MiXCR, one entry per CDR3 protein. The data hold some 560,000 distinct CDR3 sequences, with roughly 9.5% observed a single time. As for this clonotype: Its specificity is not known.

This CDR3 spans 14 amino acids. Trimming cost V 1 base and J 10 bases; bases outside gene matches: 9. Germline loops: CDR1 SQVTM, CDR2 ANQGSEA. These data were also reused for a study on yellow fever vaccine responses in identical twins. That study reports: Convergence reportedly seemed to mark part of the twins' vaccine T cell response, with personalization marking the rest.

This sequence joins TRBV29-1 and TRBJ2-3; 9 positions match TRBD1. The source material was PBMCs. The receptor comes from a young woman in good health. CDR3 amino acids: CSVEGTGVRIAQYF. CDR3 DNA sequence: TGCAGCGTTGAAGGGACAGGGGTAAGGATCGCGCAGTATTTT.